The T cell receptor (beta chain) under discussion was sequenced for a study of cytomegalovirus exposure and HLA in healthy donors. General study points: Several of the most significant clusters were apparently associated with common viral pathogens in a later analysis.

The CDR3 has 11 amino acids. Trimming pared 0 bases from V and 6 bases from J, leaving 6 bases between. The germline V gene has CDR1 GTSNPN and CDR2 SVGIG (reference sequence). Remarks on this clone: Its antigen is currently unknown.

The PCR made use of 60 Vbeta and 13 Jbeta primers. Only in-frame clones appear in the TCRdb table, and some are missing; sequencing was by immunoSEQ multiplex PCR. The repertoire has 100,000 to 150,000 clones, approximately 72% of them found once; the top ten carry around 2.6%. The receptor was derived from a human donor in good health. The sequenced material came from PBMCs. The chain is built from TRBV30 and TRBJ2-7; D uncertain. CDR3 coding DNA: TGTGCCTGGAGTGTATTGCGCGAGCAGTACTTC. Translation: CAWSVLREQYF.